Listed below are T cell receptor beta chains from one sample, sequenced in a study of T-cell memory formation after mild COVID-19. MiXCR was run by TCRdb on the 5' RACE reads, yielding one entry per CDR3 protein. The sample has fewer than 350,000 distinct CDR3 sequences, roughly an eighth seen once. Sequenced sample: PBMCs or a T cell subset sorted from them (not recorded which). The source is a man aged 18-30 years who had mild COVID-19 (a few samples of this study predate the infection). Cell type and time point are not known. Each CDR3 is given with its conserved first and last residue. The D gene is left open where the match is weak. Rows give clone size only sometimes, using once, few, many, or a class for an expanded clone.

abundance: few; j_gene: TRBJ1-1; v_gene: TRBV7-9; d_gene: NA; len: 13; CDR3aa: CASSLEGLTEAFF; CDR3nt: TGTGCCAGCAGCTTAGAGGGCCTTACAGAAGCTTTCTTT
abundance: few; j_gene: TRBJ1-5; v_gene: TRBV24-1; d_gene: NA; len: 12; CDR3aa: CATSDRNQPQHF; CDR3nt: TGTGCCACCAGTGACAGAAATCAGCCCCAGCATTTT
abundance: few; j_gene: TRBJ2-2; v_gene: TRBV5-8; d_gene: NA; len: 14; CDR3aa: CASSLKRATGELFF; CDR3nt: TGTGCCAGCAGCTTAAAAAGGGCCACCGGGGAGCTGTTTTTT
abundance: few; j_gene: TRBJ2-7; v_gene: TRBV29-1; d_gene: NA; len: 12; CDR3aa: CSVEGEAYEQYF; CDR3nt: TGCAGCGTTGAGGGGGAGGCCTACGAGCAGTACTTC
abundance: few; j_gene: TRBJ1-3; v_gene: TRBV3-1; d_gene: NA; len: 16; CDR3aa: CASSQDGLFSGNTIYF; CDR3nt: TGTGCCAGCAGCCAAGACGGACTGTTCTCTGGAAACACCATATATTTT
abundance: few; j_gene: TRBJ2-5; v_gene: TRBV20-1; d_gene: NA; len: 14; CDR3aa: CSARLEGGSETQYF; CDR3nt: TGCAGTGCTAGGCTAGAAGGTGGTTCAGAGACCCAGTACTTC
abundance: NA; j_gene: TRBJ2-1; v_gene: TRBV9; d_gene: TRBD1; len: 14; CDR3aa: CASSSRTGGGEQFF; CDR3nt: TGTGCCAGCAGCTCGCGGACAGGGGGCGGTGAGCAGTTCTTC
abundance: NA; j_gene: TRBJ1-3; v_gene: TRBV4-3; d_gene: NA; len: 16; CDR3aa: CASSRGGSGPGNTIYF; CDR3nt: TGCGCCAGCAGCCGTGGGGGATCGGGCCCTGGAAACACCATATATTTT
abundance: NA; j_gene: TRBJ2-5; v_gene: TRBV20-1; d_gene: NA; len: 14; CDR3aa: CSAYYETTQETQYF; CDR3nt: TGCAGTGCTTACTACGAAACGACCCAAGAGACCCAGTACTTC
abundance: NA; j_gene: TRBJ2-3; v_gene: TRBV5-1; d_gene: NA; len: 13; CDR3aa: CASSPVQADTQYF; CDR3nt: TGCGCCAGCAGCCCGGTCCAGGCAGATACGCAGTATTTT
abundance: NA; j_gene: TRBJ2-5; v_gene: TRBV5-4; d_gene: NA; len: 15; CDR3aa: CASSLGTARGETQYF; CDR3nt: TGTGCCAGCAGCTTGGGGACAGCCCGAGGAGAGACCCAGTACTTC
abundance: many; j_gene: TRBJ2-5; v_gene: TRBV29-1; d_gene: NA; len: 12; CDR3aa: CSVVETVETQYF; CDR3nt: TGCAGCGTTGTAGAGACAGTCGAGACCCAGTACTTC
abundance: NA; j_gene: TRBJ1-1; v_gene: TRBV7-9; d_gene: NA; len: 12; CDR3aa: CASTFGGTEAFF; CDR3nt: TGTGCCAGCACCTTCGGTGGCACTGAAGCTTTCTTT
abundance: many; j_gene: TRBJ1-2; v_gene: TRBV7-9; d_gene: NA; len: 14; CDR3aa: CASSLTGLNYGYTF; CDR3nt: TGTGCCAGCAGTCTAACAGGCTTGAACTATGGCTACACCTTC
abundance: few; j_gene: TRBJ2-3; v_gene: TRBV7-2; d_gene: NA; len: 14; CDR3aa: CASSFRESTDTQYF; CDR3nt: TGTGCCAGCAGCTTCAGGGAGAGCACAGATACGCAGTATTTT
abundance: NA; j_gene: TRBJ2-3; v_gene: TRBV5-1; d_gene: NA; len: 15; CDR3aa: CASSGTGSGPDTQYF; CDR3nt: TGCGCCAGCAGCGGAACAGGGTCCGGACCAGATACGCAGTATTTT
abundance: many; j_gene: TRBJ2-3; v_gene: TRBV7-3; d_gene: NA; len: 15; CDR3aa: CASSDRGGGTDTQYF; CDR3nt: TGTGCCAGCTCAGACCGCGGGGGCGGAACAGATACGCAGTATTTT
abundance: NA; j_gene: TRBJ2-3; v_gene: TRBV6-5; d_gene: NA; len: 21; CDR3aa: CASSSRTGGSLRRGTGDTQYF; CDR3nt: TGTGCCAGCAGTTCCCGGACGGGGGGCAGCTTGAGGCGGGGGACGGGAGATACGCAGTATTTT
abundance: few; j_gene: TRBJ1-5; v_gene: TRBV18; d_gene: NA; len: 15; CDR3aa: CASSPQGVGVQPQHF; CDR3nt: TGTGCCAGCTCACCACAAGGCGTAGGGGTTCAGCCCCAGCATTTT
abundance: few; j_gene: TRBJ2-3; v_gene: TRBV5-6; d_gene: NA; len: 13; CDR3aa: CASSLKAPDTQYF; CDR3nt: TGTGCCAGCAGCTTGAAAGCGCCAGATACGCAGTATTTT
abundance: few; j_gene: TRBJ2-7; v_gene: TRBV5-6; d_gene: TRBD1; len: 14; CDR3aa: CASSLDRGIYEQYF; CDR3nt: TGTGCCAGCAGCTTGGACAGGGGAATCTACGAGCAGTACTTC
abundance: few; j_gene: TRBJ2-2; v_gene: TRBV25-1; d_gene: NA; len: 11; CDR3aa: CASALAGELFF; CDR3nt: TGTGCCAGCGCTCTTGCCGGGGAGCTGTTTTTT
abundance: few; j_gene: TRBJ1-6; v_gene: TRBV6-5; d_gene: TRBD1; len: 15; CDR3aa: CASRDRAPYNSPLHF; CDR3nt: TGTGCCAGCAGGGACAGGGCCCCCTATAATTCACCCCTCCACTTT
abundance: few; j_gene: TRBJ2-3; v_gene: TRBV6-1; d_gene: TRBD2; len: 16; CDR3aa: CASRGLAGAGGDTQYF; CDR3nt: TGTGCCAGCAGGGGACTAGCGGGGGCCGGGGGAGATACGCAGTATTTT
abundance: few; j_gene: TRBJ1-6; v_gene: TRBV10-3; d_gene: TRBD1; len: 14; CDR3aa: CAISPGTGNSPLHF; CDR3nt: TGTGCCATCAGTCCCGGGACAGGGAACTCACCCCTCCACTTT
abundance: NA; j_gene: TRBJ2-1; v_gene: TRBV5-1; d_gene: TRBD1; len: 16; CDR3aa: CASSSQGETTRDEQFF; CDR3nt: TGCGCCAGCAGCTCCCAGGGGGAGACTACAAGGGATGAGCAGTTCTTC
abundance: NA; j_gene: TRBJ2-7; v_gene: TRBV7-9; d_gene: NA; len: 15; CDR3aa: CASSYRPGDYYEQYF; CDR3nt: TGTGCCAGCAGCTATCGCCCAGGGGACTACTACGAGCAGTACTTC
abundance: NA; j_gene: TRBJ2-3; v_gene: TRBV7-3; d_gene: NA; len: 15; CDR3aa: CASSFRGGGTDTQYF; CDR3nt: TGTGCCAGCAGCTTCAGGGGTGGCGGCACAGATACGCAGTATTTT
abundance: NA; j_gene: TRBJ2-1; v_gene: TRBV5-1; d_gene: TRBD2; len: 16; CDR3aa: CASSPTGTSGGNEQFF; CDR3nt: TGCGCCAGCAGCCCTACCGGGACTAGCGGGGGCAATGAGCAGTTCTTC
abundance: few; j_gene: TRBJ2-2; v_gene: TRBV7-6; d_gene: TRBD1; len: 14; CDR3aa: CASSSPGGDGELFF; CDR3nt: TGTGCCAGCAGCTCACCAGGGGGCGACGGGGAGCTGTTTTTT
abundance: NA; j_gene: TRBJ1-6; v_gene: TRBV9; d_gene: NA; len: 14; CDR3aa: CASSRGYSNSPLHF; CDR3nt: TGTGCCAGCAGCCGGGGGTACTCAAATTCACCCCTCCACTTT
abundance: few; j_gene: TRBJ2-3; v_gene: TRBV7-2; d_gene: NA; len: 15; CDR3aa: CASSLDTYRTDTQYF; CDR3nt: TGTGCCAGCAGCTTAGACACCTATAGAACAGATACGCAGTATTTT
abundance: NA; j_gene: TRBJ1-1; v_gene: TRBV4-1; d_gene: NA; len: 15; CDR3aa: CASSQGSGLWTEAFF; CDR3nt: TGCGCCAGCAGCCAAGGATCGGGGCTTTGGACTGAAGCTTTCTTT
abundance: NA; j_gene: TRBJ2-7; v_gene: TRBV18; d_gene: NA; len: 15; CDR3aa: CASSPPMNRRYEQYF; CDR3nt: TGTGCCAGCTCACCACCTATGAACAGGCGCTACGAGCAGTACTTC
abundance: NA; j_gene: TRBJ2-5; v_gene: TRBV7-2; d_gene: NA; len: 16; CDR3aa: CASSGAGTAGKVAQYF; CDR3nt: TGTGCCAGCAGCGGCGCCGGGACAGCGGGAAAGGTGGCCCAGTACTTC
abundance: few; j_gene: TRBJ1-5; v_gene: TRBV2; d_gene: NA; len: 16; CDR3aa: CASSEGPGRSNQPQHF; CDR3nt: TGTGCCAGCAGTGAAGGGCCCGGGCGGTCGAATCAGCCCCAGCATTTT
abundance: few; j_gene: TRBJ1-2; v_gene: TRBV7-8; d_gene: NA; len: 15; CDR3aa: CASSLGVSPNYGYTF; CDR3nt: TGTGCCAGCAGCTTAGGTGTCAGCCCTAACTATGGCTACACCTTC
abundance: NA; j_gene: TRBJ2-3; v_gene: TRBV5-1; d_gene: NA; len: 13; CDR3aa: CDSSYWGSDTQYF; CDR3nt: TGCGACAGCAGTTATTGGGGTTCAGATACGCAGTATTTT
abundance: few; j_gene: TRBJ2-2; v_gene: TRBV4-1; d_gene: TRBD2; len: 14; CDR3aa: CASSTSEGNGELFF; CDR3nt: TGCGCCAGCAGTACTAGCGAAGGAAACGGGGAGCTGTTTTTT
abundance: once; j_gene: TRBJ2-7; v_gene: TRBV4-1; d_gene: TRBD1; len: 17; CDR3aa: CASSPYPAGTGVYEQYF; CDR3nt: TGCGCCAGCAGCCCCTACCCCGCCGGGACAGGGGTTTACGAGCAGTACTTC
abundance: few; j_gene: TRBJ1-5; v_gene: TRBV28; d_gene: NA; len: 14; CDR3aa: CASSLVWEDQPQHF; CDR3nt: TGTGCCAGCAGTTTAGTCTGGGAAGATCAGCCCCAGCATTTT
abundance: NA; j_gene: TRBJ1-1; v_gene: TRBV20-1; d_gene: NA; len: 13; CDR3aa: CSASRVGWTEAFF; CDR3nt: TGCAGTGCTAGTCGGGTAGGGTGGACTGAAGCTTTCTTT
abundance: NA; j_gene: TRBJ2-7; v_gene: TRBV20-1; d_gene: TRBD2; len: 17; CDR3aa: CSARGQLAGGPLYEQYF; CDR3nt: TGCAGTGCTAGGGGTCAACTAGCGGGGGGGCCTTTGTACGAGCAGTACTTC
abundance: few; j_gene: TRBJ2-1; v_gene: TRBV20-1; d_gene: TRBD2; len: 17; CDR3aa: CSARAPVEAGSYNEQFF; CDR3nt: TGCAGTGCTAGAGCCCCAGTCGAAGCGGGGTCCTACAATGAGCAGTTCTTC
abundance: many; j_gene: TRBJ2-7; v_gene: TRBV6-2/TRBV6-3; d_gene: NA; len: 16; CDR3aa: CASSYSRQRLPYEQYF; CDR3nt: TGTGCCAGCAGTTACTCGAGGCAGCGACTACCCTACGAGCAGTACTTC
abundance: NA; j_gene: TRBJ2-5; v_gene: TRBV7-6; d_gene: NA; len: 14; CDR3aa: CASSPGPSGETQYF; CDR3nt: TGTGCCAGCAGCCCGGGGCCCAGCGGGGAGACCCAGTACTTC
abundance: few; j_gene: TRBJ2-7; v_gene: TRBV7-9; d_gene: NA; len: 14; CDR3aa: CASSLAGATYEQYF; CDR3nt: TGTGCCAGCAGCTTAGCGGGGGCTACCTACGAGCAGTACTTC
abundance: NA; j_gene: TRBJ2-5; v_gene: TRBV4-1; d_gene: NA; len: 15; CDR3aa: CASSHVGLPKETQYF; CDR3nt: TGCGCCAGCAGCCACGTGGGACTTCCCAAAGAGACCCAGTACTTC
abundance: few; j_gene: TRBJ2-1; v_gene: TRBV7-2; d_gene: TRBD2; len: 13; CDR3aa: CASSRGLAVEQFF; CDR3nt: TGTGCCAGCAGCCGGGGACTAGCAGTTGAGCAGTTCTTC
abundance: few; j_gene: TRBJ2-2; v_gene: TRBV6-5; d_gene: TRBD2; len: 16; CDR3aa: CASTQGLAPYVGELFF; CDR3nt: TGTGCCAGCACTCAAGGACTAGCCCCCTATGTAGGGGAGCTGTTTTTT
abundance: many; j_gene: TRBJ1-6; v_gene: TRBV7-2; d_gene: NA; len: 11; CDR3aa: CASSTGQRLHF; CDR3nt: TGTGCCAGCAGCACAGGACAGAGACTCCACTTT
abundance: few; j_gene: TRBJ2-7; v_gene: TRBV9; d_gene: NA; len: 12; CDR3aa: CASSDEYNEQYF; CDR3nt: TGTGCCAGCAGCGATGAGTATAACGAGCAGTACTTC